This entry features one T cell receptor (beta chain) sequence. This entry comes from a study of blood T cell repertoires in COVID-19. Study background: Acute-phase and convalescent COVID-19 samples originated in the United States, Italy and Spain.

The germline V gene encodes CDR1 SGHAT and CDR2 FQNNGV. This CDR3 is 12 amino acids long. Trimming took off 3 bases at V and 4 bases at J, with 7 bases between the two ends. Here immunoSEQ multiplex PCR was the method, and the copy in TCRdb shows in-frame clones only, minus some. Of fewer than 600,000 clones in the sample, 85% to 90% were seen once. The clonotype comes from a man in his late teens or twenties with COVID-19, enrolled during active disease. The specimen sequenced was peripheral blood. J is TRBJ2-7 and V is TRBV11-2, with D uncertain. The CDR3 sequence: CASSFSSYEQYF. The CDR3 DNA is TGTGCCAGCAGCTTTTCCAGTTACGAGCAGTACTTC.